This T cell receptor beta chain came from a study of shared clonotypes between healthy human individuals. Data came from immunoSEQ multiplex PCR; TCRdb stores just in-frame clones and leaves some out. In the table there are millions of clones, roughly 94% of which are singletons. The junction had 14 bases not matched to a gene; V was cut back by 4 bases and J by 3 bases. Germline CDR1 and CDR2: LGHNA and YSLEER. This CDR3 has 20 amino acids. The study drew its donors from healthy HIV-negative adults without recent acute infections or vaccinations. Sequenced input: naive CD4+ T cells sorted from blood. The subset here: CD45RA+ positively selected. This TCR derives from a man aged 18 to 30 in good health. The chain combines TRBV4-3 with TRBJ2-1; 14 nucleotides agree with TRBD2. CDR3 loop: CASSPLGQRLAGGFYNEQFF. CDR3 in DNA: TGCGCCAGCAGCCCTCTTGGACAGAGACTAGCGGGAGGGTTCTACAATGAGCAGTTCTTC.